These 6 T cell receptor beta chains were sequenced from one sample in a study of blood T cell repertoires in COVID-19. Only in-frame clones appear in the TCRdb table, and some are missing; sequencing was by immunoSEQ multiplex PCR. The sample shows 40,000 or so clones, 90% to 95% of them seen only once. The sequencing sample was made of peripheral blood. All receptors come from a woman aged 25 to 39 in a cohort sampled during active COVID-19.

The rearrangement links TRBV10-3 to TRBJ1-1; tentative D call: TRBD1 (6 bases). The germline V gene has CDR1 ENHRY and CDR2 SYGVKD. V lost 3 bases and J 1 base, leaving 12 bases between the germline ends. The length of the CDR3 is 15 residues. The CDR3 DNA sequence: TGTGCCATCAGTGATCAACAGGGTAAGAACACTGAAGCTTTCTTT. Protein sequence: CAISDQQGKNTEAFF.

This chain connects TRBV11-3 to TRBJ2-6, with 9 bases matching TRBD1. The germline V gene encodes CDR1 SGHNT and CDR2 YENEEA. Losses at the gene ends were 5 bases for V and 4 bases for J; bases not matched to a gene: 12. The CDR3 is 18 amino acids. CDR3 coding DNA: TGTGCCAGCAGCCCTCAGCCGGGACAGGGTAACGGGGCCAACGTCCTGACTTTC. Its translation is CASSPQPGQGNGANVLTF.

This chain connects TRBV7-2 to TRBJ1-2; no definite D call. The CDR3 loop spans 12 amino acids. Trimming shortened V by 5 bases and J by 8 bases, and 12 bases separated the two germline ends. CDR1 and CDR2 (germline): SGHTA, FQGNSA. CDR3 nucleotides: TGTGCCAGCAGCGCAGTTACGGGGGGCTACACCTTC. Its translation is CASSAVTGGYTF.

CDR3 DNA: TGTGCCACCAGCGCCGACAGCAATACCTATGGCTACACCTTC. As protein: CATSADSNTYGYTF. The chain is built from TRBV15 and TRBJ1-2, with D possibly TRBD1 on 5 matching bases. V lost 5 bases and J lost 4, with 14 bases in between. The CDR3 is 14 amino acids. Germline loops: CDR1 LNHNV, CDR2 YYDKDF (reference sequence).

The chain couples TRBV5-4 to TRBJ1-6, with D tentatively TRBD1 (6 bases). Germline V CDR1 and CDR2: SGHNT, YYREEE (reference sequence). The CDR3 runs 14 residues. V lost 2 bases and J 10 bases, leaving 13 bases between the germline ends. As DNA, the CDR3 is TGTGCCAGCAGCTTCCAGGGGCCGTGGTCACCCCTCCACTTT. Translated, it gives CASSFQGPWSPLHF.

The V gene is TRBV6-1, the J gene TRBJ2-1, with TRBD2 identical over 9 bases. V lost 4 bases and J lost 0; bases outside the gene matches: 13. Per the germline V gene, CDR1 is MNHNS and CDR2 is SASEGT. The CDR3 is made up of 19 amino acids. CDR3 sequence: CASSAVSGGPLSSYNEQFF. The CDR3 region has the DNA TGTGCCAGCAGTGCGGTAAGCGGGGGGCCTTTGAGCTCCTACAATGAGCAGTTCTTC.